These T cell receptor beta chains were read from a single sample in a study of CD8 T cells in ankylosing spondylitis. From the 5' RACE reads, TCRdb called clonotypes with MiXCR, one entry per CDR3 protein. In the table there are over 30,000 distinct CDR3 sequences, 16% of which are singletons. Input material: blood. The receptors stem from a male donor with ankylosing spondylitis or in good health (not recorded which). Both conserved end residues are part of each CDR3. A D gene is named only where the DNA matches it firmly. Size is stated for part of the rows, as once, few or many counts, or as a class when the clone is expanded.

v_call	d_call	clone_size	j_call	cdr3_aa	cdr3_nt
TRBV5-1	NA	few	TRBJ2-5	CASSPTDRYVTQYF	TGCGCCAGCAGCCCAACCGACAGATACGTGACCCAGTACTTC
TRBV9	TRBD2	few	TRBJ2-2	CASSGLAPGELFF	TGTGCCAGCAGCGGACTAGCTCCGGGGGAGCTGTTTTTT
TRBV12-3/TRBV12-4	TRBD1	NA	TRBJ1-1	CASRLRDRSLAEAFF	TGTGCCAGCAGGCTCCGGGACAGGTCGCTCGCTGAAGCTTTCTTT
TRBV20-1	TRBD2	NA	TRBJ2-1	CSARPLAGVGNEQFF	TGCAGTGCTAGGCCGCTAGCGGGAGTGGGCAATGAGCAGTTCTTC
TRBV12-3/TRBV12-4	NA	few	TRBJ1-1	CASSTRTSNTEAFF	TGTGCCAGCAGCACCCGTACCTCGAACACTGAAGCTTTCTTT
TRBV10-3	NA	NA	TRBJ1-4	CAISESTNEKLFF	TGTGCCATCAGTGAGTCGACTAATGAAAAACTGTTTTTT
TRBV20-1	NA	NA	TRBJ2-3	CSARQSSDTQYF	TGCAGTGCTAGACAGAGCTCAGATACGCAGTATTTT
TRBV10-2	TRBD1	NA	TRBJ2-4	CASSDRDRGLAKNIQYF	TGCGCCAGCAGTGACCGGGACAGGGGCCTAGCCAAAAACATTCAGTACTTC
TRBV7-8	TRBD2	NA	TRBJ2-1	CASSLDPGLAGESSYNEQFF	TGTGCCAGCAGCTTAGACCCGGGACTAGCGGGGGAGAGCTCCTACAATGAGCAGTTCTTC
TRBV7-2	TRBD2	NA	TRBJ2-3	CASSLKAGGRDTQYF	TGTGCCAGCAGCTTAAAGGCGGGGGGGCGAGATACGCAGTATTTT
TRBV28	TRBD1	few	TRBJ2-7	CASSSGGTGPLEQYF	TGTGCCAGCAGTTCAGGCGGGACAGGGCCCCTCGAGCAGTACTTC
TRBV12-3/TRBV12-4	NA	few	TRBJ2-7	CASSPAGTYEQYF	TGTGCCAGCAGTCCTGCCGGGACCTACGAGCAGTACTTC
TRBV27	TRBD1	NA	TRBJ2-2	CASRLTGGNTGELFF	TGTGCCAGCAGGCTGACAGGGGGGAACACCGGGGAGCTGTTTTTT
TRBV25-1	NA	NA	TRBJ2-5	CASSETGFQETQYF	TGTGCCAGCAGTGAAACCGGGTTCCAAGAGACCCAGTACTTC
TRBV5-1	NA	few	TRBJ1-4	CASKPLAATNEKLFF	TGCGCCAGCAAGCCGTTGGCCGCAACTAATGAAAAACTGTTTTTT
TRBV7-9	TRBD2	NA	TRBJ2-1	CASSLLAGGHYNEQFF	TGTGCCAGCAGCTTATTAGCGGGGGGGCACTACAATGAGCAGTTCTTC
TRBV28	NA	NA	TRBJ2-7	CASQDYEQYF	TGTGCCAGCCAGGATTACGAGCAGTACTTC
TRBV5-1	TRBD1	few	TRBJ2-1	CASSFLDRAGEQFF	TGCGCCAGCAGCTTCCTGGACAGGGCCGGTGAGCAGTTCTTC
TRBV5-1	TRBD1	many	TRBJ2-7	CASSDPGQTYEQYF	TGCGCCAGCAGCGATCCGGGACAGACCTACGAGCAGTACTTC
TRBV13	NA	many	TRBJ1-5	CASSKRTESNQPQHF	TGTGCCAGCAGCAAACGGACAGAAAGCAATCAGCCCCAGCATTTT
TRBV28	NA	once	TRBJ2-2	CASSPRRAKRGNTGELFF	TGTGCCAGCAGTCCACGAAGGGCTAAACGGGGGAACACCGGGGAGCTGTTTTTT
TRBV5-1	TRBD1	few	TRBJ2-1	CASLRDRGSYNEQFF	TGCGCCAGCCTCCGGGACAGGGGCTCCTACAATGAGCAGTTCTTC
TRBV11-2	TRBD1	NA	TRBJ2-3	CASSLERGRGRSDTQYF	TGTGCCAGCAGCTTAGAGAGGGGCAGGGGGCGTTCAGATACGCAGTATTTT
TRBV7-2	NA	NA	TRBJ1-4	CASSLAGGDEKLFF	TGTGCCAGCAGCTTAGCGGGGGGGGATGAAAAACTGTTTTTT
TRBV7-6	NA	few	TRBJ2-2	CASSLSRQNGELFF	TGTGCCAGCAGCTTATCCAGGCAAAACGGGGAGCTGTTTTTT
TRBV12-3/TRBV12-4	NA	few	TRBJ2-7	CASSSAGFEQYF	TGTGCCAGCAGTTCGGCAGGGTTCGAGCAGTACTTC
TRBV7-2	NA	NA	TRBJ2-1	CASSQGRRHEQFF	TGTGCCAGCAGCCAAGGCAGGCGGCATGAGCAGTTCTTC
TRBV11-2	NA	many	TRBJ2-2	CASSLVVTGELFF	TGTGCCAGCAGCTTAGTTGTCACCGGGGAGCTGTTTTTT
TRBV5-1	NA	once	TRBJ2-3	CASSLRQTPDTQYF	TGCGCCAGCAGCTTGCGGCAGACCCCAGATACGCAGTATTTT
TRBV15	NA	NA	TRBJ1-4	CATKVATNEKLFF	TGTGCCACCAAGGTTGCAACTAATGAAAAACTGTTTTTT
TRBV9	NA	few	TRBJ2-3	CASSVEEGRADTQYF	TGTGCCAGCAGCGTAGAGGAGGGTCGCGCAGATACGCAGTATTTT
TRBV6-5	NA	NA	TRBJ2-2	CASSYVRVDNTGELFF	TGTGCCAGCAGTTACGTTAGAGTGGACAACACCGGGGAGCTGTTTTTT
TRBV5-1	TRBD1	many	TRBJ2-2	CASSEQGAGTGELFF	TGCGCCAGCAGCGAACAGGGGGCTGGCACCGGGGAGCTGTTTTTT
TRBV12-3/TRBV12-4	NA	NA	TRBJ2-2	CASSFAGSNTGELFF	TGTGCCAGCAGTTTTGCAGGGAGCAACACCGGGGAGCTGTTTTTT
TRBV20-1	NA	few	TRBJ1-6	CSAHKGGVNSPLHF	TGCAGTGCTCACAAGGGGGGGGTTAATTCACCCCTCCACTTT
TRBV7-2	NA	NA	TRBJ2-3	CASSLGTDLFGYTQYF	TGTGCCAGCAGCTTGGGCACTGATCTTTTCGGATATACGCAGTATTTT
TRBV2	NA	NA	TRBJ2-2	CASSGFQGTGELFF	TGTGCCAGCAGCGGTTTTCAGGGAACCGGGGAGCTGTTTTTT
TRBV29-1	NA	NA	TRBJ2-3	CSGLLADTQYF	TGCAGCGGCCTGCTAGCAGATACGCAGTATTTT
TRBV6-1	TRBD2	NA	TRBJ2-7	CASSEREAVYEQYF	TGTGCCAGCAGCGAACGGGAGGCGGTGTACGAGCAGTACTTC
TRBV29-1	NA	NA	TRBJ2-1	CSVEDRLRANEQFF	TGCAGCGTTGAAGATCGTCTCAGGGCGAATGAGCAGTTCTTC
TRBV29-1	TRBD1	NA	TRBJ1-1	CSAGQGNTEAFF	TGCAGCGCCGGACAGGGGAACACTGAAGCTTTCTTT
TRBV20-1	NA	many	TRBJ2-3	CSARVGRDTQYF	TGCAGTGCTAGAGTCGGTCGAGATACGCAGTATTTT
TRBV6-5	TRBD1	NA	TRBJ2-1	CASRFPGTGYNEQFF	TGTGCCAGCAGATTTCCCGGGACAGGGTACAATGAGCAGTTCTTC
TRBV3-1	NA	NA	TRBJ1-1	CASSQDSEWAIEAFF	TGTGCCAGCAGCCAAGATTCTGAGTGGGCCATTGAAGCTTTCTTT
TRBV20-1	TRBD2	NA	TRBJ2-3	CSAAPHGTRSTDTQYF	TGCAGTGCTGCCCCCCACGGGACTAGAAGCACAGATACGCAGTATTTT
TRBV28	TRBD1	NA	TRBJ2-1	CASSPRGQNNEQFF	TGTGCCAGCAGTCCGAGGGGACAGAACAATGAGCAGTTCTTC
TRBV4-3	NA	few	TRBJ2-2	CASSQDRQATGFIGELFF	TGCGCCAGCAGCCAAGATAGACAGGCCACCGGATTCATCGGGGAGCTGTTTTTT
TRBV11-2	NA	many	TRBJ2-5	CASSLGGFLETQYF	TGTGCCAGCAGCTTAGGGGGTTTCCTAGAGACCCAGTACTTC